A single sample is the source of the 13 T cell receptor beta chains below, sequenced in a study of blood T cell repertoires in COVID-19. Libraries were prepared by immunoSEQ multiplex PCR; TCRdb keeps only in-frame clonotypes and omits some of them. The sample shows roughly 260,000 clones, approximately 82% of them seen only once. The source material was peripheral blood. The source is a young woman with acute or convalescent COVID-19.

This chain connects TRBV28 to TRBJ2-2; 14 nucleotides line up with TRBD2. After removal of 8 bases from V and 6 bases from J, the junction contained 8 bases not matched to a gene. The CDR3 sequence is 16 residues long. Germline CDR1 reads MDHEN; CDR2 reads SYDVKM. The CDR3 spells CASRRGLAGVAGELFF. Written as DNA, the CDR3 is TGTGCCAGCCGAAGGGGACTAGCGGGAGTCGCCGGGGAGCTGTTTTTT.

This chain links TRBV29-1 with TRBJ2-5, with 10 bases identical to TRBD1. Germline V CDR1 and CDR2: SQVTM, ANQGSEA. Trimming at V came to 6 bases and at J to 5 bases, leaving 6 bases not matched to a gene. The length of the CDR3 is 13 residues. CDR3 residues: CSVGQGGMETQYF. The CDR3 DNA is TGCAGCGTCGGACAGGGGGGAATGGAGACCCAGTACTTC.

The rearrangement uses TRBV14 and TRBJ1-1; the match to TRBD1 covers 9 bases. The trim removed 3 bases at V and 7 bases at J, leaving 9 bases unmatched. Germline loops: CDR1 SGHDN, CDR2 FVKESK. The CDR3 sequence is 15 residues long. CDR3 in amino acids: CASSQIDRGVSEAFF. The DNA for the CDR3 is TGTGCCAGCAGCCAGATTGACAGGGGGGTTAGTGAAGCTTTCTTT.

The rearrangement uses TRBV5-4 and TRBJ1-1; TRBD1 matches 10 bases. V shed 4 bases and J 3 bases; nucleotides not matched to a gene: 3. CDR1 is SGHNT, CDR2 YYREEE, per germline (reference sequence). The CDR3 extends over 14 amino acids. CDR3 protein: CASSLDRGDTEAFF. The CDR3 DNA reads as TGTGCCAGCAGCCTGGACAGGGGGGACACTGAAGCTTTCTTT.

J is TRBJ1-1 and V is TRBV28; no clear D. The CDR3 spans 11 residues. V was shortened by 8 bases and J by 5 bases, with 9 bases between the two germline ends. The germline V gene encodes CDR1 MDHEN and CDR2 SYDVKM. DNA for the CDR3: TGTGCCAGCCTTTGGAGGACTGAAGCTTTCTTT. This translates into CASLWRTEAFF.

This clone appeared a single time. The same CDR3 also results from other DNA sequences found in this sample. V is TRBV12-3 or TRBV12-4 and J is TRBJ1-3, with no clear D. V lost 3 bases and J lost 4, with 4 bases in between. This CDR3 is built from 12 residues. The CDR3 region has the DNA TGTGCCAGCAGTTTGCAGGGAAACACCATATATTTT. Translating gives CASSLQGNTIYF.

The V and J genes are TRBV11-2 and TRBJ2-1, with 13 positions matching TRBD2. Germline V gene data show CDR1 as SGHAT and CDR2 as FQNNGV. The CDR3 consists of 16 residues. With V trimmed by 5 bases and J by 5 bases, 6 bases remained unmatched. In DNA, the CDR3 is TGTGCCAGCAGCCTAGGACTAGCGGGAGTCAACAATGAGCAGTTCTTC. This encodes CASSLGLAGVNNEQFF.

This chain uses TRBV3-1 (or the pseudogene TRBV3-2) with TRBJ2-3; TRBD2 agrees at 9 bases. Trimming cost V 9 bases and J 4 bases; bases outside gene matches: 8. Germline V gives CDR1 LGHDT, CDR2 YNNKEL (reference sequence). There are 14 residues in the CDR3. CDR3 nucleotide sequence: TGTGCCAGGGTTTGGACTAGCGTTCCAGATACGCAGTATTTT. Amino acids: CARVWTSVPDTQYF.

The rearrangement uses TRBV5-6 and TRBJ1-4, with a weak D call TRBD1 (5 bases). V shed 2 bases and J shed 7 bases, with 15 bases lying between them. Germline V gives CDR1 SGHDT, CDR2 YYEEEE. The CDR3 is 15 amino acids. As DNA, the CDR3 is TGTGCCAGCAGCTTAGGGCGCAGGGTTGGTGAAAAACTGTTTTTT. It specifies CASSLGRRVGEKLFF.

This sequence joins TRBV5-1 and TRBJ2-7; perhaps TRBD2 as D (5 bases). With 2 bases removed from V and 7 bases from J, the gap between germline ends came to 19 bases. The V gene's germline CDR1 is SGHRS and CDR2 YFSETQ. This CDR3 comprises 15 residues. CDR3 in amino acids: CASSFGNDAWEEQYF. CDR3 DNA sequence: TGCGCCAGCAGCTTCGGGAACGACGCGTGGGAGGAGCAGTACTTC. Full variable domain (rest looked up from reference TRBV5-1 and TRBJ2-7): KAGVTQTPRYLIKTRGQQVTLSCSPISGHRSVSWYQQTPGQGLQFLFEYFSETQRNKGNFPGRFSGRQFSNSRSEMNVSTLELGDSALYLCASSFGNDAWEEQYFGPGTRLTVT.

The chain links TRBV18 to TRBJ2-2, with TRBD2 as a possible D gene (6 bases). The CDR3 runs 16 residues. V was trimmed by 3 bases and J by 0 bases, leaving 11 bases between them. Germline V gene lookup returns CDR1 KGHSH and CDR2 LQKENI. CDR3 amino acids: CASSPTGGTNTGELFF. CDR3 DNA sequence: TGTGCCAGCTCACCCACCGGGGGTACGAACACCGGGGAGCTGTTTTTT.

This clone was found many times. This chain connects TRBV11-2 to TRBJ2-7; the D gene is possibly TRBD1 (6 bases). V dropped 1 base and J dropped 6 bases, with 10 bases sitting between them. Germline lookup yields CDR1 SGHAT and CDR2 FQNNGV. This CDR3 comprises 13 residues. CDR3 sequence reads: CASSLGQVSEQYF. As DNA, the CDR3 is TGTGCCAGCAGCTTAGGACAGGTTAGCGAGCAGTACTTC.

The chain joins TRBV18 to TRBJ2-5; a weak D match, TRBD1 (7 bases). The CDR3 is made up of 13 amino acids. V gave up 3 bases and J gave up 7 bases, with 12 bases separating them. Germline values: CDR1 KGHSH, CDR2 LQKENI. CDR3 DNA: TGTGCCAGCTCACCGCGGGACAGCCGGACCCAGTACTTC. This gives the protein CASSPRDSRTQYF. Combining the CDR3 with reference TRBV18 and TRBJ2-5 gives the whole variable domain NAGVMQNPRHLVRRRGQEARLRCSPMKGHSHVYWYRQLPEEGLKFMVYLQKENIIDESGMPKERFSAEFPKEGPSILRIQQVVRGDSAAYFCASSPRDSRTQYFGPGTRLLVL.